The source of this T cell receptor beta chain is a study of neurological immune-mediated disorders. This clonotype has a count of ten or more. The antigen is unknown. Study results and caveats: HTLV-1-associated myelopathy showed the most TCR clonal expansion; multiple sclerosis the least, below healthy controls. The phylogenetic placement of 18 of 34 multiple sclerosis patients' repertoires in one related-CDR3 cluster constitutes a possible signature.

It was by 5'RACE with 10-nucleotide random UMIs that the cDNA was made. TCRdb independently ran MiXCR on the 5' RACE reads; one entry per CDR3 protein. The sample includes about 74,000 distinct CDR3 sequences, roughly 5.6% of them seen just once. V was pared by 6 bases and J by 0 bases, with 9 bases of the junction left unmatched. The length of the CDR3 is 16 residues. The unsorted libraries were prepared from 2 million PBMCs (stored at -80 C). The chain links TRBV12-3 or TRBV12-4 to TRBJ2-7, with 9 bases aligning to TRBD1. The sequencing sample was made of PBMCs. This receptor was obtained from a man between 18 and 35 years old with multiple sclerosis. As DNA, the CDR3 is TGTGCCAGCAGGTACACCGGGACAGGGTTCTCCTACGAGCAGTACTTC. Its translation: CASRYTGTGFSYEQYF.